The T cell receptor beta chain described here comes from a study of cytomegalovirus exposure and HLA in healthy donors. About this clone: The junction departs from germline at one end; a sequencing error may be responsible.

Primers: 60 Vbeta forward and 13 Jbeta reverse. Assay used: immunoSEQ multiplex PCR; TCRdb lists only in-frame clones, some missing. The sample lists about 150,000 clones, more than 65% occurring once. Germline CDR1 and CDR2: SGHAT and FQNNGV. The CDR3 runs 15 residues. This TCR was sampled from a man younger than 40 in good health and CMV-seropositive. The rearrangement links TRBV11-2 to TRBJ2-6; 11 bases match TRBD1. Sequenced sample: PBMCs. The CDR3 here is CATDRGLAGANGLTF. Written as DNA, the CDR3 is TGTGCCACGGACAGGGGGCTTGCTGGGGCCAACGGCCTGACTTTC.